This T cell receptor beta chain was sequenced during a study of tumor-infiltrating lymphocytes in primary liver carcinoma. For the study at large: Sample yields, roughly 3.65 to 8 million productive TCRbeta reads, were similar across the tissue types. Broader study findings: For tumor-adjacent and tumor-blood pairs, overlap was less than that seen for tumor region pairs.

As to this clonotype: The antigen is not known. The junction departs from the called germline gene at one end, perhaps through a read error.

With a constant-region primer, TCR beta cDNA was made from about 0.5 ug of total RNA. Slightly modified ARM-PCR served as the procedure for the TCR beta libraries. These libraries came from three rounds of nested multiplex PCR. One entry per CDR3 protein results from TCRdb running MiXCR on the multiplex PCR reads. The sample holds around 100,000 distinct CDR3 sequences; more than 60% are singletons and the top ten take approximately 10%. The tissue used was unsorted bulk material of roughly 17-34 mg. RNA and DNA were co-extracted from it with the AllPrep DNA/RNA mini kit. Donors were untreated and chronically infected with HBV. Sequenced input: liver tumor tissue from sampling region 5. Indicated subset: tumor region T5, tumor centre. This receptor was obtained from a woman aged 55-69 years with primary liver carcinoma and hepatitis B virus infection.

CDR3 amino acids: CASSYLGRGGTEAIF. In DNA, the CDR3 is TGTGCCAGCAGTTACTTGGGTAGGGGAGGGACTGAAGCTATCTTT. The chain joins TRBV6-5 to TRBJ1-1, with a weak D call TRBD1 (5 bases). The CDR3 is made up of 15 amino acids. Germline lookup yields CDR1 MNHEY and CDR2 SVGAGI.